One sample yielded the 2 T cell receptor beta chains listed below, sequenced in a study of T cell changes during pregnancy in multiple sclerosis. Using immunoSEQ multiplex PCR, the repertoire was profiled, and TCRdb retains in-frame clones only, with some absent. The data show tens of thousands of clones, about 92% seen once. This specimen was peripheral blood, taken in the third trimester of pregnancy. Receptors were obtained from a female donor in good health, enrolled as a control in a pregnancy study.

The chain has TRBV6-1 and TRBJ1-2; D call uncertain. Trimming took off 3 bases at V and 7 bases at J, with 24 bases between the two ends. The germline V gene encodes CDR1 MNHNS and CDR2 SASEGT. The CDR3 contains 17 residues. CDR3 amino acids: CASSDGSYRTYRGGYTF. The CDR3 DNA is TGTGCCAGCAGTGACGGCAGTTACCGGACTTACCGGGGTGGCTACACCTTC.

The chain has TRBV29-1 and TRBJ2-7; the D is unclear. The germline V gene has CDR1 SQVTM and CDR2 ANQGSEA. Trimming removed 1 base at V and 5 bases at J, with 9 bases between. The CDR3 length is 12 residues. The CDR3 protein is CSVEGLGDEQYF. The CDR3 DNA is TGCAGCGTTGAAGGTCTGGGCGACGAGCAGTACTTC.